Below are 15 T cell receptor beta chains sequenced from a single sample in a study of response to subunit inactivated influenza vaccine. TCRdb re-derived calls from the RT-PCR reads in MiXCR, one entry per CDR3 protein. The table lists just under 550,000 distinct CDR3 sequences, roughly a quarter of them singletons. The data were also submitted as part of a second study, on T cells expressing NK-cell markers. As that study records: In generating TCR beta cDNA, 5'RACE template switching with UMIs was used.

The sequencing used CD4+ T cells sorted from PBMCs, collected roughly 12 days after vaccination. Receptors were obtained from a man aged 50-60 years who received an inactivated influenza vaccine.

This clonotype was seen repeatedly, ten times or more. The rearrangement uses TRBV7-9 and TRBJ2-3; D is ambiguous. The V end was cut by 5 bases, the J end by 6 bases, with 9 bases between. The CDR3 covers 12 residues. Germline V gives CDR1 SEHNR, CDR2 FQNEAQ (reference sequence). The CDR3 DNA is TGTGCCAGCAGCCTACTCGGGGATACGCAGTATTTT. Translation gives CASSLLGDTQYF.

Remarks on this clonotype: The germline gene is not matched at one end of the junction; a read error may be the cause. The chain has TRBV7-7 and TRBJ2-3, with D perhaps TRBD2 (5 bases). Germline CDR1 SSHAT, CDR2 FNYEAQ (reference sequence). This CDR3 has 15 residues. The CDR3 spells CASSLALGGTDTQYF. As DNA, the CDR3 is TGTGCTAGCAGCTTAGCCCTCGGGGGCACAGATACGCAGTATTTT.

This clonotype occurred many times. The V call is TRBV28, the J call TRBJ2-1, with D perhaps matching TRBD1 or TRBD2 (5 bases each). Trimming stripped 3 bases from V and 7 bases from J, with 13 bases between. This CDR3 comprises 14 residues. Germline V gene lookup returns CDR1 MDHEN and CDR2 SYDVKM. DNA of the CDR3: TGTGCCAGCAGTTTGACAGAGGGGTCAAATGAGCAGTTCTTC. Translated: CASSLTEGSNEQFF.

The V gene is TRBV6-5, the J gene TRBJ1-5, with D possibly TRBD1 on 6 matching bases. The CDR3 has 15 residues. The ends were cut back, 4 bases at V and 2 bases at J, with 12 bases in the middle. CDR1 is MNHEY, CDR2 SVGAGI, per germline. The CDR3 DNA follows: TGTGCCAGCAGTTCTGGGGGGCTCGGCAATCAGCCCCAGCATTTT. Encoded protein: CASSSGGLGNQPQHF.

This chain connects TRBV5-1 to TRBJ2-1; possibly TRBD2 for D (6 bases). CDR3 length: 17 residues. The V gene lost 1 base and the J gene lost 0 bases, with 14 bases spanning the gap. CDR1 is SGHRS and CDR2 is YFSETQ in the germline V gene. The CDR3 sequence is CASSLFGGMSSYNEQFF. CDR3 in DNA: TGCGCCAGCAGCTTGTTTGGCGGGATGAGCTCCTACAATGAGCAGTTCTTC.

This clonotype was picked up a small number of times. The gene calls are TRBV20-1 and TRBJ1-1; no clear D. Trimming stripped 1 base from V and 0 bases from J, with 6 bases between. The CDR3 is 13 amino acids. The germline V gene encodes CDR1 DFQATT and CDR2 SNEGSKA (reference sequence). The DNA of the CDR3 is TGCAGTGCTAGAGGGACGGTGAACACTGAAGCTTTCTTT. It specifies CSARGTVNTEAFF.

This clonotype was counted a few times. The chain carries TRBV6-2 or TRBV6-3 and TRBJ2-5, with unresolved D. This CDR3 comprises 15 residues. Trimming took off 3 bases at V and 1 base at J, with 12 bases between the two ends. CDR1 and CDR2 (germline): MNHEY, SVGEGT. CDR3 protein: CASSYGRTIQETQYF. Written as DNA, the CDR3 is TGTGCCAGCAGTTATGGGCGGACCATCCAAGAGACCCAGTACTTC.

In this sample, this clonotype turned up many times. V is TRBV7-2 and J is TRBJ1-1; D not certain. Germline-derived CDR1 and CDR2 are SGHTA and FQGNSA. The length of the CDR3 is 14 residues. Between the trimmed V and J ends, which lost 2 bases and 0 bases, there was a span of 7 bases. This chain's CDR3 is CASSLTHLNTEAFF. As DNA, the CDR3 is TGTGCCAGCAGCTTAACACACCTGAACACTGAAGCTTTCTTT.

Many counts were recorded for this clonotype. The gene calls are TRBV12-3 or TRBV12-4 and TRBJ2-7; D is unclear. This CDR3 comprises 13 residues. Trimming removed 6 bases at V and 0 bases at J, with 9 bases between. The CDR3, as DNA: TGTGCCAGCAGCCCCAGAACCTCCTACGAGCAGTACTTC. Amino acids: CASSPRTSYEQYF.

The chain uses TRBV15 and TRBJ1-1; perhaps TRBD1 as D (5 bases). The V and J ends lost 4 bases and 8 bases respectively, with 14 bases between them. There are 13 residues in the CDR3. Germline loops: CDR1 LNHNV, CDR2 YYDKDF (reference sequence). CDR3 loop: CATSTEYRLEAFF. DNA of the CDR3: TGTGCCACCAGCACGGAGTACAGGCTGGAAGCTTTCTTT.

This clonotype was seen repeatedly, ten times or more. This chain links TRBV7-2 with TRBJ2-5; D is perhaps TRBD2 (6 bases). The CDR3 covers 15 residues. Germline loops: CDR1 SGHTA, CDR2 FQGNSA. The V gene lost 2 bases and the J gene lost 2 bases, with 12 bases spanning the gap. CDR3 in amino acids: CASSLSPGEQETQYF. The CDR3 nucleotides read TGTGCCAGCAGCTTATCCCCGGGAGAGCAAGAGACCCAGTACTTC.

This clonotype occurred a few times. The CDR3 is CASSSPGPYEQYF. The CDR3 nucleotides are TGTGCCAGCAGCAGTCCGGGTCCTTACGAGCAGTACTTC. The chain combines TRBV6-2 or TRBV6-3 with TRBJ2-7; no definite D call. Germline lookup yields CDR1 MNHEY and CDR2 SVGEGT. The CDR3 spans 13 residues. Between the trimmed V and J ends, which lost 6 bases and 4 bases, there was a span of 13 bases.

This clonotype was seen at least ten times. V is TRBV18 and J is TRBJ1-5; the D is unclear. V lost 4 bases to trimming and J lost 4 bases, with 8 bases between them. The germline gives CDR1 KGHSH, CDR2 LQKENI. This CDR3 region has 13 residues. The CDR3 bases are TGTGCCAGCTCACTAAAACCGAATCAGCCCCAGCATTTT. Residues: CASSLKPNQPQHF.

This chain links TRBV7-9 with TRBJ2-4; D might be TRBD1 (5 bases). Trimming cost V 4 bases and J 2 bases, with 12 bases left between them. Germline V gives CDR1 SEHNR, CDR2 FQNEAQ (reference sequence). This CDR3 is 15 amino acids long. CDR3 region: CASSSTDIPKNIQYF. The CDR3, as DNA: TGTGCCAGCAGCTCGACAGATATACCCAAAAACATTCAGTACTTC.

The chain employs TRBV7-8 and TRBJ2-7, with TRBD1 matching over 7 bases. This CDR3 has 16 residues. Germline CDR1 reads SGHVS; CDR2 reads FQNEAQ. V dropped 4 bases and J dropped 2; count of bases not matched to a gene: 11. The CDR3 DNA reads TGTGCCAGCAGCTCCAGGACCAACAGGGGACCCTACGAGCAGTACTTC. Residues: CASSSRTNRGPYEQYF.